A single sample is the source of the 20 T cell receptor beta chains below, sequenced in a study of T cells in Graves' hyperthyroidism and ophthalmopathy. TCR beta CDR3 regions were amplified from RNA. When the TCR CDR3 underwent first-round RT-PCR, the HTBI primer set was used. TCRdb called the multiplex PCR reads again in MiXCR, with one record for every CDR3 protein. The profile covers approximately 370,000 distinct CDR3 sequences, with about 18% appearing a single time and more than 30% taken by the ten largest. Material for sequencing was blood. These receptors all stem from a woman aged 25 to 39 with Graves' hyperthyroidism that later progressed to Graves' ophthalmopathy.

This clonotype was detected ten times or more. The rearrangement uses TRBV12-3 or TRBV12-4 and TRBJ2-7; 9 bases are shared with TRBD1. Trimming cost V 3 bases and J 4 bases; bases outside gene matches: 4. The CDR3 sequence is 14 residues long. Here the CDR3 DNA reads TGTGCCAGCAGTTTCGGGACAGGGCTTTACGAGCAGTACTTC. This sequence encodes CASSFGTGLYEQYF.

This clonotype has a count of ten or more. The genes are TRBV6-1 and TRBJ1-6; TRBD1 might be the D (5 bases). The V and J ends lost 2 bases and 5 bases respectively, with 10 bases between them. CDR3 size: 15 residues. Germline V gene sequence: CDR1 MNHNS, CDR2 SASEGT. The CDR3 is CASSESQGNNSPLHF. The CDR3 coding sequence is TGTGCCAGCAGTGAAAGTCAGGGAAATAATTCACCCCTCCACTTT.

This clonotype was counted many times. The gene calls are TRBV27 and TRBJ1-1, with D possibly being TRBD1 (5 bases). From germline, CDR1 is MNHEY and CDR2 SMNVEV (reference sequence). V was clipped by 6 bases and J by 2 bases, with 10 bases between them. The CDR3 spans 13 residues. The CDR3 reads CASRGTGNTEAFF. CDR3 nucleotide sequence: TGTGCCAGCAGAGGGACGGGAAACACTGAAGCTTTCTTT.

The table lists this clonotype with many counts. The germline gene is not matched at one end of the junction; a read error may be the cause. V usage is TRBV5-1 and J usage is TRBJ2-5; D might be TRBD2 (7 bases). The CDR3 totals 14 residues. Germline V gene lookup returns CDR1 SGHRS and CDR2 YFSETQ. CDR3 sequence (DNA): TGTGCCAGCAGCTTAGGGGGGGGCCAAGAGACCCAGTACTTC. Amino acids: CASSLGGGQETQYF.

This clonotype appeared many times. The chain is built from TRBV30 and TRBJ2-1; no reliable D call. The V gene's germline CDR1 is GTSNPN and CDR2 SVGIG (reference sequence). The CDR3 has 14 residues. V was trimmed by 5 bases and J by 2 bases, leaving 13 bases between them. The DNA of the CDR3 is TGTGCCTGGTCAAACTTGTTAACCTACAATGAGCAGTTCTTC. Translation: CAWSNLLTYNEQFF.

This clonotype has at least ten counts. The chain has TRBV6-1 and TRBJ1-2, with a tentative D call TRBD1 (5 bases). Germline loops: CDR1 MNHNS, CDR2 SASEGT. V lost 2 bases to trimming and J lost 4 bases, with 11 bases between them. The CDR3 covers 14 residues. The CDR3 nucleotides are TGTGCCAGCAGTGAAATCCTGCAGGGCTATGGCTACACCTTC. Protein: CASSEILQGYGYTF.

This clonotype appeared a few times. The V and J genes are TRBV4-2 and TRBJ2-7; maybe TRBD1 (6 bases). The CDR3 has 17 amino acids. Germline loops: CDR1 LGHNA, CDR2 YNFKEQ. Trimming took off 1 base at V and 0 bases at J, with 16 bases between the two ends. This chain's CDR3 is CASSQVSGAASSYEQYF. CDR3 DNA sequence: TGTGCCAGCAGCCAAGTATCAGGGGCAGCTAGCTCCTACGAGCAGTACTTC.

This clonotype occurred many times. V gene TRBV13 combines with J gene TRBJ1-2; D not certain. V was shortened by 5 bases and J by 3 bases, with 10 bases between the two germline ends. CDR3 size: 13 residues. The V gene's germline CDR1 is PRHDT and CDR2 FYEKMQ (reference sequence). CDR3 loop: CASSASEDYGYTF. The CDR3 nucleotides are TGTGCCAGCAGCGCATCAGAGGACTATGGCTACACCTTC.

V usage is TRBV12-3 or TRBV12-4 and J usage is TRBJ2-5, with D perhaps matching TRBD2 (5 bases). V gave up 10 bases and J gave up 2 bases, with 14 bases separating them. The CDR3 has 13 amino acids. CDR3 in amino acids: CAIRRTGQETQYF. The CDR3 bases are TGTGCCATCAGAAGGACGGGACAAGAGACCCAGTACTTC.

Only a few counts were recorded for this clonotype. This chain connects TRBV20-1 to TRBJ1-2; 9 bases fit TRBD1. V lost 6 bases to trimming and J lost 4 bases; unmatched junction nucleotides: 9. The germline V gene has CDR1 DFQATT and CDR2 SNEGSKA (reference sequence). The CDR3 has 14 amino acids. The CDR3 bases are TGCAGTGCAGTGGACAGGGGAGCTCCCTATGGCTACACCTTC. Residues: CSAVDRGAPYGYTF.

V usage is TRBV20-1 and J usage is TRBJ2-1; no definite D call. Germline assignment: CDR1 DFQATT and CDR2 SNEGSKA (reference sequence). V lost 6 bases, J lost 6 bases, and 21 bases lay in between. This CDR3 has 15 residues. The CDR3 nucleotides read TGCAGTGCCCGGTATGGTGGTAGCTCTCGCAATGAGCAGTTCTTC. Protein product: CSARYGGSSRNEQFF.

This clonotype has ten or more counts. The rearrangement joins TRBV20-1 to TRBJ1-2; TRBD1 might be the D (5 bases). Looked up from germline, CDR1 is DFQATT and CDR2 is SNEGSKA (reference sequence). CDR3 length: 14 residues. The V gene lost 2 bases and the J gene lost 4 bases, with 14 bases spanning the gap. This chain's CDR3 is CSARSPTDIYGYTF. The CDR3 bases are TGCAGTGCTAGATCCCCGACGGACATCTATGGCTACACCTTC.

V and J are TRBV18 and TRBJ1-2; D gene ambiguous. The CDR3 has 19 amino acids. V was clipped by 2 bases and J by 0 bases, with 22 bases between them. Germline V gene sequence: CDR1 KGHSH, CDR2 LQKENI. CDR3 protein: CASSPSSGIVRGANYGYTF. The CDR3 nucleotides read TGTGCCAGCTCACCATCTTCAGGAATTGTACGAGGAGCTAACTATGGCTACACCTTC.

This clonotype occurred many times. The rearrangement uses TRBV20-1 and TRBJ2-1; TRBD2 matches 11 bases. V lost 4 bases to trimming and J lost 0 bases; unmatched junction nucleotides: 2. The CDR3 is made up of 15 amino acids. The germline V gene encodes CDR1 DFQATT and CDR2 SNEGSKA (reference sequence). In DNA form, the CDR3 reads TGCAGTGCTAAAACTAGCGGGAGCTCCTACAATGAGCAGTTCTTC. Translation: CSAKTSGSSYNEQFF.

Many counts were recorded for this clonotype. The rearrangement links TRBV7-8 to TRBJ2-7, with TRBD1 identical over 8 bases. CDR1 is SGHVS, CDR2 FQNEAQ, per germline. The CDR3 covers 16 residues. The trim removed 5 bases at V and 1 base at J, leaving 10 bases unmatched. CDR3 amino acids: CASSGGQGGLSYEQYF. CDR3 DNA: TGTGCCAGCAGCGGAGGACAGGGTGGGCTTTCCTACGAGCAGTACTTC. Based on the CDR3 plus reference TRBV7-8 and TRBJ2-7, the full variable domain is GAGVSQSPRYKVAKRGQDVALRCDPISGHVSLFWYQQALGQGPEFLTYFQNEAQLDKSGLPSDRFFAERPEGSVSTLKIQRTQQEDSAVYLCASSGGQGGLSYEQYFGPGTRLTVT.

This clonotype appeared a few times. The chain employs TRBV6-1 and TRBJ2-1; 11 bases line up with TRBD2. The V gene end was trimmed by 1 base and the J gene end by 13 bases; junction bases not matched to a gene: 6. CDR3 size: 14 residues. Per germline, CDR1 MNHNS and CDR2 SASEGT. CDR3 sequence (DNA): TGTGCCAGCAGTGAAGTGGGACTAGCGGTTAGACAGTTCTTC. Its protein product is CASSEVGLAVRQFF.

This chain connects TRBV2 to TRBJ2-7, with TRBD1 identical over 9 bases. This CDR3 is built from 14 residues. V trimming: 6 bases; J trimming: 8 bases; junction bases outside the gene matches: 11. In germline, CDR1 is SNHLY, CDR2 FYNNEI. Here the CDR3 reads CASRATGTGYKQYF. In DNA form, the CDR3 reads TGTGCCAGCAGGGCAACCGGGACAGGGTATAAGCAGTACTTC.

This clonotype was seen many times. The chain joins TRBV3-1 to TRBJ1-1; 7 nucleotides align to TRBD1. J gave up 1 base and V 5 bases, and 4 bases lay outside the gene matches. Looked up from germline, CDR1 is LGHDT and CDR2 is YNNKEL (reference sequence). The CDR3 length is 14 residues. The CDR3 DNA sequence: TGTGCCAGCAGCAAGACAGGGACGAACACTGAAGCTTTCTTT. It is translated as CASSKTGTNTEAFF.

This clonotype was seen ten or more times. J is TRBJ2-1 and V is TRBV11-2; 8 nucleotides match TRBD2. CDR1 SGHAT and CDR2 FQNNGV come from the germline V gene. The CDR3 has 18 amino acids. V shed 3 bases and J 7 bases; nucleotides not matched to a gene: 17. The CDR3 DNA sequence: TGTGCCAGCAGCTTCACCAGCGGGAGTACCTTATCGCGAAATGAGCAGTTCTTC. It is translated as CASSFTSGSTLSRNEQFF.

In this sample, this clonotype turned up a few times. V usage is TRBV2 and J usage is TRBJ1-2; D not resolved. The V end was cut by 6 bases, the J end by 4 bases, with 9 bases between. Germline V gene lookup returns CDR1 SNHLY and CDR2 FYNNEI. There are 12 residues in the CDR3. In DNA, the CDR3 is TGTGCCAGCAGCCCCCTCGTCTATGGCTACACCTTC. This gives the protein CASSPLVYGYTF.